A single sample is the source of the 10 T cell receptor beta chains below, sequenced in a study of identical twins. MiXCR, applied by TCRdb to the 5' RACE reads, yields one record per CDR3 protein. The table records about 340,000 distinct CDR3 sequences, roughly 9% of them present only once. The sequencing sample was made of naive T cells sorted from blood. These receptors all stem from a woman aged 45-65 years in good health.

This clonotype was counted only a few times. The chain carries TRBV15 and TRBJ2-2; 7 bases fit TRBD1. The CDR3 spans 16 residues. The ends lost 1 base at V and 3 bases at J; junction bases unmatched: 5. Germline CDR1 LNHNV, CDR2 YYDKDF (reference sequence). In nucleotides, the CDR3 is TGTGCCACCAGCAGAGGAACCGGGACAGACACCGGGGAGCTGTTTTTT. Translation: CATSRGTGTDTGELFF.

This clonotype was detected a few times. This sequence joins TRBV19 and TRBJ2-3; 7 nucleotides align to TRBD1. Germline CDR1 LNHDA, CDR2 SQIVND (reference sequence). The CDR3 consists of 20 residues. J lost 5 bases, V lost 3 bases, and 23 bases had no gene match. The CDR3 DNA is TGTGCCAGTAGTATCCTACAGGGGACCGCGCCAGAACACTTAAAAGATACGCAGTATTTT. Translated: CASSILQGTAPEHLKDTQYF.

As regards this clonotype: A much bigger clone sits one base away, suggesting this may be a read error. CDR3 sequence: CAISSIRTSFGELFF. In nucleotides, the CDR3 is TGTGCCATCAGCTCCATCAGGACTAGCTTCGGGGAGCTGTTTTTT. This chain uses TRBV11-2 with TRBJ2-2, with 8 bases fitting TRBD2. CDR1 is SGHAT, CDR2 FQNNGV, per germline. CDR3 size: 15 residues.

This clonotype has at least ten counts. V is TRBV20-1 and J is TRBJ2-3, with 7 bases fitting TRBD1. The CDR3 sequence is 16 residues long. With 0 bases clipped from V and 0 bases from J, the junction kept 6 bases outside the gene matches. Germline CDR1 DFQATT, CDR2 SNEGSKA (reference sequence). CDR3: CSAREPKGGSTDTQYF. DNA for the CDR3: TGCAGTGCTAGAGAGCCCAAAGGGGGCAGCACAGATACGCAGTATTTT.

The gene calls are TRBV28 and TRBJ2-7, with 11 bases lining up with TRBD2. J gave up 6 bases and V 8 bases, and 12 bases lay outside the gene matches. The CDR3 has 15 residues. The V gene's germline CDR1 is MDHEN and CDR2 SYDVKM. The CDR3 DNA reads TGTGCCAGCTCCAATAGCGGGAGGGCCCACGGCGAGCAGTACTTC. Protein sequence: CASSNSGRAHGEQYF.

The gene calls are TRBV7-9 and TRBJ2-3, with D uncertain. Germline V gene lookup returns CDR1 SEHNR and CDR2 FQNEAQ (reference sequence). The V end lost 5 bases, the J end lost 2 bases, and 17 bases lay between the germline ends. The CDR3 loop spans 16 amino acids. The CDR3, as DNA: TGTGCCAGCAGCCTCTTACTCCCCGATTACACAGATACGCAGTATTTT. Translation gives CASSLLLPDYTDTQYF.

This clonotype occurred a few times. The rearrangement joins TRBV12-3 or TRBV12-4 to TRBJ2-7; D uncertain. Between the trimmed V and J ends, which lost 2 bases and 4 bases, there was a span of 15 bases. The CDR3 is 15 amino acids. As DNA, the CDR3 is TGTGCCAGCAGTTTACTTGGTAAGGGTTCGTACGAGCAGTACTTC. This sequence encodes CASSLLGKGSYEQYF.

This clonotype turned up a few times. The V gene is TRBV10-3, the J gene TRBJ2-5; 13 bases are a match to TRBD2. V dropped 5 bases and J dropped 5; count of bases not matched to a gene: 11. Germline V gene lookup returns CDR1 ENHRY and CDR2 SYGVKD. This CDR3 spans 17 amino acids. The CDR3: CAISKSGLAGVGETQYF. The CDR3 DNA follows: TGTGCCATCAGTAAAAGCGGACTAGCGGGAGTCGGTGAGACCCAGTACTTC.

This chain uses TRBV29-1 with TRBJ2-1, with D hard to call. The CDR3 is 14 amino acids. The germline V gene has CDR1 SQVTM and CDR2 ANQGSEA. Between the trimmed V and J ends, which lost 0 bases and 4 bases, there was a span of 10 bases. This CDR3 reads CSVEEVRRYNEQFF. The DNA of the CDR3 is TGCAGCGTTGAAGAGGTCCGGCGGTACAATGAGCAGTTCTTC.

The CDR3 loop is CASTGDRFDNEQFF. The CDR3 bases are TGTGCCAGTACGGGGGACAGGTTCGACAATGAGCAGTTCTTC. The gene calls are TRBV19 and TRBJ2-1, with 8 bases aligning to TRBD1. V shed 7 bases, J shed 5 bases, and the junction held 7 bases outside the gene matches. The CDR3 is made up of 14 amino acids. Looked up from germline, CDR1 is LNHDA and CDR2 is SQIVND (reference sequence).